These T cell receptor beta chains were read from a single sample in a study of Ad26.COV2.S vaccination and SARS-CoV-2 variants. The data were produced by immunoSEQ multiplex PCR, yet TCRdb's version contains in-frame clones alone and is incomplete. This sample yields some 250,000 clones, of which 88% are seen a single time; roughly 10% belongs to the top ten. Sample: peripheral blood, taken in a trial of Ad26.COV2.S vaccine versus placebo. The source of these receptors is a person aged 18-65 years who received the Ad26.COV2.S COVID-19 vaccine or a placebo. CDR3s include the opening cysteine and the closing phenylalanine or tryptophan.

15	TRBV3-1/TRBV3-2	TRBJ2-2	CASSGTGLGTGELFF
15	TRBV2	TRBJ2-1	CASRTGQTSYNEQFF
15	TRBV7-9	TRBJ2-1	CASSFSSGAYNEQFF
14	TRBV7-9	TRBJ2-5	CASSLEVSQETQYF
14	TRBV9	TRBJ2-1	CASSALGSFHEQFF
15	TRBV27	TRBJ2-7	CASSSTGGGAVEQYF
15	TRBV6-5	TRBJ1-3	CASSYGGGAGNTIYF
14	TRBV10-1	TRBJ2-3	CASSESDTIDTQYF
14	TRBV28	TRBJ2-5	CATLRGGLVETQYF
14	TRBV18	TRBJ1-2	CASSPQEFSNGYTF
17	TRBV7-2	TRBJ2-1	CASSLVRITEFYNEQFF
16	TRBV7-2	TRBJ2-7	CASSRNRDRGRYEQYF
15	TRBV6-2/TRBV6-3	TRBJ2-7	CASTPGGGLPYEQYF
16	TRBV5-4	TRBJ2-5	CASSVGRATKQETQYF
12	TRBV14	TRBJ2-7	CASSPGRREQYF
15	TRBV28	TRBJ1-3	CASRITGGPGNTIYF
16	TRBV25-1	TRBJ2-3	CASSERTGGRADTQYF
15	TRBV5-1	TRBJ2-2	CASSLLRVNTGELFF
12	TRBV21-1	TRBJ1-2	CASTPGGGWYTF
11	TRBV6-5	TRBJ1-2	CASSYLGGYTF
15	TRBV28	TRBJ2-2	CASSLDNRNTGELFF
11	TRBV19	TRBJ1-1	CASSIANQAFF
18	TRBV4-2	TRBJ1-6	CASSQDLLAASYNSPLHF
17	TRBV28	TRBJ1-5	CASSQPKPGTSNQPQHF
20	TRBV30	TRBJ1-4	CAWSVRGGRPWPATNEKLFF
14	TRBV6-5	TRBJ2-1	CASRKGQGDNEQFF
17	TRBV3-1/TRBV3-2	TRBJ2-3	CASSQVRGHTTTDTQYF
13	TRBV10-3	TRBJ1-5	CAIQGTDNQPQHF
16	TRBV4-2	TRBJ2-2	CASSQGTGIETGELFF
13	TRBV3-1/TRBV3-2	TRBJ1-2	CASSKGGNYGYTF
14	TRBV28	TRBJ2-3	CASSLSPSTDTQYF
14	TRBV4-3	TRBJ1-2	CASSQDGVNYGYTF
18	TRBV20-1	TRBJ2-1	CSASPTSGGFLSYNEQFF
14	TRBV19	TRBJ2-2	CASRGQGEIGELFF
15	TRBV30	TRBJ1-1	CAWSKRRGGNTEAFF
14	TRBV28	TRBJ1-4	CASSSGQGVEKLFF
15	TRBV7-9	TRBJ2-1	CASSLEAGQYNEQFF
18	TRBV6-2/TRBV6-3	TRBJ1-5	CASSYTGQGLHSNQPQHF
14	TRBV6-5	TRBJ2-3	CASSYPGSEDTQYF
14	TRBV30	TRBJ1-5	CAWSPIGQSTAQHF